One sample yielded the 12 T cell receptor beta chains listed below, sequenced in a study of blood T cell repertoires in COVID-19. The repertoire was sequenced with immunoSEQ multiplex PCR; TCRdb's copy has only in-frame clones and lacks some. The sample carries some 150,000 clones, over 75% recorded once. Sequencing input: peripheral blood. The receptors come from a woman aged 55-75 years with COVID-19, enrolled during active disease.

The sample holds a few counts of this clone. The V call is TRBV15, the J call TRBJ1-1; a weak D match, TRBD1 (6 bases). The CDR3 consists of 13 residues. Trimming cost V 5 bases and J 1 base, with 8 bases left between them. Germline V CDR1 and CDR2: LNHNV, YYDKDF (reference sequence). CDR3 protein: CATSRGQNTEAFF. As DNA, the CDR3 is TGTGCCACCAGCCGGGGACAGAACACTGAAGCTTTCTTT. Together with reference TRBV15 and TRBJ1-1, the CDR3 gives the full variable domain: DAMVIQNPRYQVTQFGKPVTLSCSQTLNHNVMYWYQQKSSQAPKLLFHYYDKDFNNEADTPDNFQSRRPNTSFCFLDIRSPGLGDTAMYLCATSRGQNTEAFFGQGTRLTVV.

This clone was detected only once. DNA for the CDR3: TGTGCCAGCAGCCAAGTCGTAACAGGGAGTACAGATACGCAGTATTTT. Encoded protein: CASSQVVTGSTDTQYF. V and J are TRBV3-1 (or the pseudogene TRBV3-2) and TRBJ2-3; tentative D call: TRBD1 (6 bases). Germline V lookup: CDR1 LGHDT, CDR2 YNNKEL (reference sequence). The V gene lost 1 base and the J gene lost 3 bases, with 14 bases spanning the gap. The CDR3 extends over 16 amino acids.

This clone has only a few counts. The V call is TRBV5-1, the J call TRBJ1-6; D is possibly TRBD1 (5 bases). Germline CDR1 is SGHRS and CDR2 is YFSETQ. V shed 1 base and J shed 7 bases, with 12 bases lying between them. CDR3 length equals 15 residues. The CDR3: CASSLTDSRNSPLHF. In nucleotides, the CDR3 is TGCGCCAGCAGCTTGACCGACAGTCGAAATTCACCCCTCCACTTT.

CDR3 sequence reads: CASSFRELNEQYF. The CDR3, as DNA: TGTGCCAGCAGTTTCAGGGAACTGAACGAGCAGTACTTC. The rearrangement uses TRBV27 and TRBJ2-7, with a possible D match to TRBD1 (5 bases). Trimming took 3 bases from V and 5 from J, leaving 11 bases between them. Germline CDR1 MNHEY, CDR2 SMNVEV (reference sequence). This CDR3 contains 13 residues.

The sample holds a few counts of this clone. The chain recombines TRBV5-1 with TRBJ2-5; no reliable D call. The CDR3 is 14 amino acids. From germline, CDR1 is SGHRS and CDR2 YFSETQ. The V end lost 4 bases, the J end lost 5 bases, and 15 bases lay between the germline ends. This CDR3 reads CASSPLRVEETQYF. The CDR3 DNA sequence: TGCGCCAGCAGCCCATTACGGGTTGAGGAGACCCAGTACTTC.

The count of this clone is one. This chain uses TRBV6-1 with TRBJ2-2, with 7 bases fitting TRBD1. Germline assignment: CDR1 MNHNS and CDR2 SASEGT. The length of the CDR3 is 19 residues. With 3 bases clipped from V and 6 bases from J, the junction kept 19 bases outside the gene matches. CDR3 nucleotides: TGTGCCAGCAGTGACGTATCATGGATGGGGACAGCCGGTCCCGGGGAGCTGTTTTTT. Its protein product is CASSDVSWMGTAGPGELFF.

V usage is TRBV6-1 and J usage is TRBJ1-6; TRBD1 matches 8 bases. Germline-derived CDR1 and CDR2 are MNHNS and SASEGT. The CDR3 runs to 19 residues. The junction had 19 bases not matched to a gene; V was cut back by 4 bases and J by 8 bases. The CDR3 is CASSGRYRGVGVDHSPLHF. For the CDR3, the DNA is TGTGCCAGCAGTGGTAGATACAGGGGGGTAGGGGTGGACCATTCACCCCTCCACTTT.

The V and J genes are TRBV12-3 or TRBV12-4 and TRBJ2-2; D is uncertain. V was clipped by 6 bases and J by 1 base, with 6 bases between them. The length of the CDR3 is 13 residues. The CDR3 region is CASRAQNTGELFF. The CDR3 DNA is TGTGCCAGCAGGGCACAGAACACCGGGGAGCTGTTTTTT.

This clone was seen a single time. The V call is TRBV9, the J call TRBJ2-1; no firm D call. Trimming removed 0 bases from V and 7 bases from J, with 14 bases in between. CDR3 length: 15 residues. Germline V gene data show CDR1 as SGDLS and CDR2 as YYNGEE. This chain's CDR3 is CASSVGASPRNEQFF. DNA for the CDR3: TGTGCCAGCAGCGTAGGCGCCTCCCCGAGGAATGAGCAGTTCTTC.

This chain joins TRBV5-1 and TRBJ2-1; 10 nucleotides match TRBD1. Germline values: CDR1 SGHRS, CDR2 YFSETQ. The trim removed 6 bases at V and 8 bases at J, leaving 5 bases unmatched. The CDR3 covers 13 residues. CDR3 loop: CASTGTGEDEQFF. CDR3 bases: TGCGCCAGCACAGGGACAGGGGAGGATGAGCAGTTCTTC.

In this sample, this clone turned up once. The chain combines TRBV29-1 with TRBJ2-1, with TRBD2 identical over 15 bases. With V trimmed by 7 bases and J by 3 bases, 10 bases remained unmatched. Germline V CDR1 and CDR2: SQVTM, ANQGSEA. This CDR3 has 17 residues. The CDR3 region is CSASGTSGGSLYNEQFF. The CDR3 region has the DNA TGCAGCGCCTCCGGGACTAGCGGGGGGTCGCTCTACAATGAGCAGTTCTTC.

V is TRBV10-3 and J is TRBJ1-4; D uncertain. Per germline, CDR1 ENHRY and CDR2 SYGVKD. Between the trimmed V and J ends, which lost 10 bases and 5 bases, there was a span of 14 bases. This CDR3 is 13 amino acids long. CDR3 DNA sequence: TGTGCCAGGCCGGGATCGAGGAATGAAAAACTGTTTTTT. Translating gives CARPGSRNEKLFF.